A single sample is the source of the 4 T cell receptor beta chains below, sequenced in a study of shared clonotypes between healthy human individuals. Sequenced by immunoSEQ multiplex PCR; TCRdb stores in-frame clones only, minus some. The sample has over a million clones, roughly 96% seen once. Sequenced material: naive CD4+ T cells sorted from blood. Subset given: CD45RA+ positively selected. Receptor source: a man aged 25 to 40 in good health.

CDR3 DNA: TGTGCCAGCAGCGAGACAGGGACCACCGGGGAGCTGTTTTTT. This gives the protein CASSETGTTGELFF. The chain employs TRBV9 and TRBJ2-2; 7 bases map to TRBD1. This CDR3 region has 14 residues. Germline V gene lookup returns CDR1 SGDLS and CDR2 YYNGEE. Trimming removed 3 bases from V and 4 bases from J; junction bases left unmatched: 3.

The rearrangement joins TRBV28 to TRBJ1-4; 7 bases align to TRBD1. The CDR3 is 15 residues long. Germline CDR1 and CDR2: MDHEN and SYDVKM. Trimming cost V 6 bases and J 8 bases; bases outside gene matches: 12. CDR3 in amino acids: CASSAHRGGGEKLFF. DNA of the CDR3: TGTGCCAGCAGCGCCCACAGGGGAGGAGGCGAAAAACTGTTTTTT.

CDR3 region: CASSTVGSRTEAFF. The CDR3 nucleotides read TGTGCCAGTAGTACCGTGGGGTCGAGGACTGAAGCTTTCTTT. The chain has TRBV19 and TRBJ1-1; D is unclear. This CDR3 is 14 amino acids long. V was pared by 4 bases and J by 5 bases, with 14 bases between. Germline CDR1 is LNHDA and CDR2 is SQIVND (reference sequence). The full variable domain, with the rest looked up from reference TRBV19 and TRBJ1-1, is DGGITQSPKYLFRKEGQNVTLSCEQNLNHDAMYWYRQDPGQGLRLIYYSQIVNDFQKGDIAEGYSVSREKKESFPLTVTSAQKNPTAFYLCASSTVGSRTEAFFGQGTRLTVV.

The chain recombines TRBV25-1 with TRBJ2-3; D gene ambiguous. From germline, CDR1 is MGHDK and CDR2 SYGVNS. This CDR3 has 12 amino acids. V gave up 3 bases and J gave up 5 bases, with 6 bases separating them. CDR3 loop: CASSDHVDTQYF. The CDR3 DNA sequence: TGTGCCAGCAGTGATCACGTAGATACGCAGTATTTT.